Shown below are 2 T cell receptor beta chains from a single sample sequenced in a study of blood T cell repertoires in COVID-19. Here immunoSEQ multiplex PCR was the method, and the copy in TCRdb shows in-frame clones only, minus some. The data show about 180,000 clones, over 75% seen once. Specimen: peripheral blood. All receptors come from a man in his forties or fifties with active or convalescent COVID-19.

This clone was seen only a few times. J is TRBJ1-4 and V is TRBV18, with TRBD1 matching over 7 bases. The germline CDR1 and CDR2 sequences are KGHSH and LQKENI. CDR3 length equals 14 residues. Trimming removed 3 bases from V and 6 bases from J; junction bases left unmatched: 4. CDR3: CASSPTGRYEKLFF. The CDR3 DNA follows: TGTGCCAGCTCACCGACAGGGCGTTATGAAAAACTGTTTTTT.

The chain employs TRBV10-3 and TRBJ2-7; D is unresolved. CDR1 and CDR2 (germline): ENHRY, SYGVKD. Trimming took off 3 bases at V and 2 bases at J, with 17 bases between the two ends. This CDR3 contains 16 residues. The CDR3 here is CAISENPLGYTYEQYF. The CDR3 DNA sequence: TGTGCCATCAGTGAAAACCCCCTAGGATACACCTACGAGCAGTACTTC.